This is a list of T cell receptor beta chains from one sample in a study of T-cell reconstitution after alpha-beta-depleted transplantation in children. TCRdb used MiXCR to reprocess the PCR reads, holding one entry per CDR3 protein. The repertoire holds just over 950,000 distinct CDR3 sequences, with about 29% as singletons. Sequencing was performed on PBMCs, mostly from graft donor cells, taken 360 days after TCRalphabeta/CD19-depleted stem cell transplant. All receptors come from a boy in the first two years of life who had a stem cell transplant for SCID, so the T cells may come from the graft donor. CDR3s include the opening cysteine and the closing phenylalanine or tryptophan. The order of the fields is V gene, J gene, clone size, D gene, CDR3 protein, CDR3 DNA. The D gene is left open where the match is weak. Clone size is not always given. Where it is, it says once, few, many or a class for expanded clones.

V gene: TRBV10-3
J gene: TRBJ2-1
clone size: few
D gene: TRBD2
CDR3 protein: CAISPRGAYNEQFF
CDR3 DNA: TGTGCCATCAGCCCTCGGGGGGCCTACAATGAGCAGTTCTTC

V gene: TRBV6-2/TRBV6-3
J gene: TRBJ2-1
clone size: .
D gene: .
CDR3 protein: CASSYFLAEQFF
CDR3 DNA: TGTGCCAGCAGTTACTTTCTAGCGGAGCAGTTCTTC

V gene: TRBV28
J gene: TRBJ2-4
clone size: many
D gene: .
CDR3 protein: CASSYQTRFSEAKNIQYF
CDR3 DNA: TGTGCCAGCAGTTACCAGACTAGATTTAGCGAAGCCAAAAACATTCAGTACTTC

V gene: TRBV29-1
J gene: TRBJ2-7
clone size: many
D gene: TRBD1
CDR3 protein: CSVEAQGSYEQYF
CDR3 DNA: TGCAGCGTTGAGGCACAGGGGTCCTACGAGCAGTACTTC

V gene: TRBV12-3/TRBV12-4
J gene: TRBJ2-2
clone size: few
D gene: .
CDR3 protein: CASRDPAGRLNTGELFF
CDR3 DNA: TGTGCCAGCAGGGACCCGGCGGGGCGATTGAACACCGGGGAGCTGTTTTTT

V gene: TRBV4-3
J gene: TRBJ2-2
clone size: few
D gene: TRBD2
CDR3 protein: CASSQGSGETGELFF
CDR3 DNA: TGCGCCAGCAGCCAAGGTAGCGGGGAGACCGGGGAGCTGTTTTTT

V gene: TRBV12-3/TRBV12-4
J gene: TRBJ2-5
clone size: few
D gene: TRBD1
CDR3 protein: CASSLDEQTGYWETQYF
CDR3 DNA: TGTGCCAGCAGTTTAGACGAGCAGACAGGGTACTGGGAGACCCAGTACTTC

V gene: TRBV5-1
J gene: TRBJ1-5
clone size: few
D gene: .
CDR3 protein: CASSWDGSIGPQHF
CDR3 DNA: TGCGCCAGCAGCTGGGACGGTAGCATTGGGCCCCAGCATTTT

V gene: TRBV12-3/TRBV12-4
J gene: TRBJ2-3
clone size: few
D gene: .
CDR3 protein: CASSWSGTLSTDTQYF
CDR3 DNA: TGTGCCAGCAGTTGGTCCGGGACCCTTAGCACAGATACGCAGTATTTT

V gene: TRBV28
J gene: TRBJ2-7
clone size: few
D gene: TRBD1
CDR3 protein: CASSWDRGRYEQYF
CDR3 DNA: TGTGCCAGCAGCTGGGACAGGGGGCGCTACGAGCAGTACTTC

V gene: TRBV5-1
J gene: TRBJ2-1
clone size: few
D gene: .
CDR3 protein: CASSLGGRMGYNEQFF
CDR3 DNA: TGCGCCAGCAGCTTGGGCGGTCGGATGGGGTACAATGAGCAGTTCTTC

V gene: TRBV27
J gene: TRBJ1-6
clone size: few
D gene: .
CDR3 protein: CASGQLNSPLHF
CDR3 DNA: TGTGCCAGCGGACAGCTAAATTCACCCCTCCACTTT

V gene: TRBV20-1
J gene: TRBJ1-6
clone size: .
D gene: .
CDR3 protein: CSAREELTYNSPLHF
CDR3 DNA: TGCAGTGCTAGAGAGGAGTTGACCTATAATTCACCCCTCCACTTT

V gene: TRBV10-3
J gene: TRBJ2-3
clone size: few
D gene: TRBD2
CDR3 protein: CAIRAGGRTSGGASTDTQYF
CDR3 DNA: TGTGCCATCCGGGCAGGGGGCAGGACTAGCGGGGGGGCCTCCACAGATACGCAGTATTTT

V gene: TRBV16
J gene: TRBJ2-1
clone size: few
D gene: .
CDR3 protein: CASSLTWSGDKNEQFF
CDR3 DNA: TGTGCCAGCAGCCTGACCTGGTCAGGGGATAAAAATGAGCAGTTCTTC

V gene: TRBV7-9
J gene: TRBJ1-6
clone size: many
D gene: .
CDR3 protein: CASSLYLGSPLHF
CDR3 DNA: TGTGCCAGCAGCTTGTACCTTGGTTCACCCCTCCACTTT

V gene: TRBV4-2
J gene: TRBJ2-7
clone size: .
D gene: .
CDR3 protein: CASSQVGPGQSSYEQYF
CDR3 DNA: TGTGCCAGCAGCCAAGTTGGACCGGGACAAAGCTCCTACGAGCAGTACTTC

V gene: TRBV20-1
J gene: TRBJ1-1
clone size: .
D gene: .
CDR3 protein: CSAIQVMNTEAFF
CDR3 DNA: TGCAGTGCAATACAGGTCATGAACACTGAAGCTTTCTTT

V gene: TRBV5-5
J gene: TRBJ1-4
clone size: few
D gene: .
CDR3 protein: CASSLWGQGAYEKLFF
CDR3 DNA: TGTGCCAGCAGCTTGTGGGGCCAAGGGGCTTATGAAAAACTGTTTTTT

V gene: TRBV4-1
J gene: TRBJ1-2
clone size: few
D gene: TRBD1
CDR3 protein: CASSVPGQGLYGYTF
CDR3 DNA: TGCGCCAGCAGCGTACCGGGACAGGGCCTCTATGGCTACACCTTC

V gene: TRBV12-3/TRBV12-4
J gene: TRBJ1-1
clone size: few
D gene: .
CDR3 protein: CASSAGTQNTEAFF
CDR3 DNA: TGTGCCAGCAGTGCCGGGACACAGAACACTGAAGCTTTCTTT

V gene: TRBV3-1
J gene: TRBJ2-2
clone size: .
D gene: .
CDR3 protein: CASSPSWTANTGELFF
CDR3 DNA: TGTGCCAGCAGCCCCTCCTGGACAGCGAACACCGGGGAGCTGTTTTTT

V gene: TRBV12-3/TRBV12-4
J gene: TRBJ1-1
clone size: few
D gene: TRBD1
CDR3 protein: CASFRAGGLGEAFF
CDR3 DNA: TGTGCCAGCTTCCGCGCAGGGGGCTTGGGGGAAGCTTTCTTT

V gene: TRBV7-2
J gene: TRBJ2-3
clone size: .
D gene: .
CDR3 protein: CASSKQGYLTTDTQYF
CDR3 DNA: TGTGCCAGCAGTAAACAGGGTTACTTAACCACAGATACGCAGTATTTT

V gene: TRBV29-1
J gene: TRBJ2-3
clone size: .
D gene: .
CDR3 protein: CSSRTLSTDTQYF
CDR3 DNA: TGCAGCTCCCGGACGTTGAGCACAGATACGCAGTATTTT

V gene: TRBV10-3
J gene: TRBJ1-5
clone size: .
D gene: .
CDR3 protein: CAISEPPGHSGPYQPQHF
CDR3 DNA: TGTGCCATCAGTGAACCCCCGGGACACTCTGGACCTTATCAGCCCCAGCATTTT